Listed below are T cell receptor beta chains from one sample, sequenced in a study of cytomegalovirus exposure and HLA in healthy donors. Using immunoSEQ multiplex PCR, the repertoire was profiled, and TCRdb retains in-frame clones only, with some absent. The sample lists fewer than 200,000 clones, approximately 72% occurring once. The sample comprised PBMCs. All receptors come from a man between 18 and 35 years old in good health and CMV-seronegative. The CDR3 runs from the conserved cysteine through the conserved F or W. D genes are given only for firm matches. Rows give clone size only sometimes, using once, few, many, or a class for an expanded clone.

NA	TRBD2	TRBV7-2	TRBJ2-3	CASSPWAGGTDTQYF	TGTGCCAGCAGCCCCTGGGCGGGAGGGACAGATACGCAGTATTTT
NA	NA	TRBV6-1	TRBJ1-3	CASSLDLNTIYF	TGTGCCAGCTCCCTAGACCTCAACACCATATATTTT
NA	TRBD2	TRBV19	TRBJ2-7	CASSLAGGLYEQYF	TGTGCCAGCAGCTTAGCGGGAGGGCTCTACGAGCAGTACTTC
NA	TRBD2	TRBV11-3	TRBJ2-1	CASSPPAGDSSYNEQFF	TGTGCCAGCAGCCCGCCAGCGGGAGATAGTTCCTACAATGAGCAGTTCTTC
few	TRBD1	TRBV11-2	TRBJ2-7	CASSSGQGAYEQYF	TGTGCCAGCAGCTCGGGACAGGGCGCCTACGAGCAGTACTTC
NA	NA	TRBV27	TRBJ1-3	CASSLAGGNTIYF	TGTGCCAGCAGTTTAGCAGGGGGAAACACCATATATTTT
NA	NA	TRBV7-2	TRBJ2-7	CASSLALGRSGEQYF	TGTGCCAGCAGCTTAGCGCTGGGCAGGTCGGGGGAGCAGTACTTC
few	NA	TRBV27	TRBJ1-6	CASSPINSPLHF	TGTGCCAGCAGCCCCATTAATTCACCCCTCCACTTT
NA	TRBD1	TRBV6-5	TRBJ2-4	CATSGQGMAKNIQYF	TGTGCCACCTCCGGACAGGGTATGGCCAAAAACATTCAGTACTTC
NA	TRBD1	TRBV5-1	TRBJ2-7	CASSRQGYEQYF	TGCGCCAGCAGCCGACAGGGGTACGAGCAGTACTTC
NA	TRBD1	TRBV7-9	TRBJ2-7	CASRGDREPHEQYF	TGTGCCTCAAGGGGGGACAGGGAACCCCACGAGCAGTACTTC
NA	NA	TRBV19	TRBJ1-2	CASSRAGGIYGYTF	TGTGCCAGTAGTAGGGCCGGGGGTATCTATGGCTACACCTTC
few	TRBD1	TRBV11-2	TRBJ2-4	CASALTGQGSPAKNIQYF	TGTGCCAGCGCCCTAACGGGACAGGGGTCCCCAGCCAAAAACATTCAGTACTTC
NA	NA	TRBV7-2	TRBJ1-1	CASSGVMNTEAFF	TGTGCCAGCTCGGGGGTCATGAACACTGAAGCTTTCTTT
NA	TRBD1	TRBV5-1	TRBJ2-7	CASSLVGTGPSGSYEQYF	TGCGCCAGCAGCTTGGTAGGGACAGGGCCCAGCGGATCCTACGAGCAGTACTTC
NA	TRBD1	TRBV27	TRBJ1-2	CASSAGQGDGYTF	TGTGCCAGCAGTGCGGGACAGGGGGATGGCTACACCTTC
NA	TRBD2	TRBV11-2	TRBJ2-7	CASSLAFSGKEQYF	TGTGCCAGCAGCTTAGCCTTTAGCGGGAAGGAGCAGTACTTC
few	NA	TRBV7-2	TRBJ2-1	CASSYRQLNEQFF	TGTGCCAGCAGCTACCGACAGCTCAATGAGCAGTTCTTC
NA	TRBD1	TRBV7-9	TRBJ2-1	CASSRDRGVAGVSYNEQFF	TGTGCCAGCAGCCGGGACAGGGGGGTAGCGGGTGTCTCCTACAATGAGCAGTTCTTC
NA	TRBD2	TRBV6-4	TRBJ2-3	CASSRLAGSTDTQYF	TGTGCCAGCAGCCGACTAGCGGGTAGCACAGATACGCAGTATTTT
NA	NA	TRBV29-1	TRBJ2-5	CSVEESVETQYF	TGCAGCGTTGAAGAATCGGTGGAGACCCAGTACTTC
few	NA	TRBV18	TRBJ1-2	CASSPGRFYGYTF	TGTGCCAGCTCACCGGGGCGGTTCTATGGCTACACCTTC
few	TRBD2	TRBV7-2	TRBJ2-4	CASSSGTSGNIQYF	TGTGCCAGCAGCTCCGGGACTAGCGGAAACATTCAGTACTTC
NA	NA	TRBV6-5	TRBJ2-5	CASSRDYEETQYF	TGTGCCAGCAGCCGAGACTATGAAGAGACCCAGTACTTC
NA	NA	TRBV21-1	TRBJ2-7	CASSILATPYEQYF	TGTGCCAGCAGCATACTAGCGACCCCCTACGAGCAGTACTTC
NA	TRBD1	TRBV28	TRBJ1-4	CASEGGQGEGKLFF	TGTGCCAGCGAGGGTGGACAGGGTGAGGGGAAACTGTTTTTT
NA	TRBD1	TRBV10-3	TRBJ2-5	CAISGTGGLVETQYF	TGTGCCATCAGTGGGACAGGGGGCTTGGTGGAGACCCAGTACTTC
NA	NA	TRBV5-4	TRBJ2-5	CASSFPGVEGETQYF	TGTGCCAGCAGTTTCCCGGGCGTGGAGGGAGAGACCCAGTACTTC
few	NA	TRBV5-6	TRBJ1-3	CASSTGSGNTIYF	TGTGCCAGCAGCACAGGCTCTGGAAACACCATATATTTT
NA	TRBD1	TRBV10-3	TRBJ2-3	CATKRTGRTDTQYF	TGTGCCACCAAACGGACAGGTCGCACAGATACGCAGTATTTT
few	NA	TRBV7-9	TRBJ2-1	CSSTRGQKNEQFF	TGTTCCAGCACTCGAGGGCAAAAAAATGAGCAGTTCTTC
NA	TRBD2	TRBV18	TRBJ2-1	CASSHSRAGLAGIGSPYNEQFF	TGTGCCAGCTCACATAGCCGGGCCGGACTAGCGGGGATCGGATCGCCCTACAATGAGCAGTTCTTC
NA	TRBD1	TRBV5-1	TRBJ2-7	CASSTGQGYEQYF	TGCGCCAGCAGCACCGGACAGGGCTACGAGCAGTACTTC
NA	TRBD2	TRBV11-2	TRBJ2-7	CASSSTSGSPYEQYF	TGTGCCAGCAGCTCGACTAGCGGAAGCCCGTACGAGCAGTACTTC
once	NA	TRBV29-1	TRBJ2-1	CSVDRGFF	TGCAGCGTTGATCGAGGGTTCTTC
NA	NA	TRBV7-2	TRBJ1-5	CASSLGVRALYSNQPQHF	TGTGCCAGCAGCTTAGGAGTCAGGGCCCTATATAGCAATCAGCCCCAGCATTTT
once	TRBD2	TRBV7-9	TRBJ2-5	CASSLGREGRGETQYF	TGTGCCAGCAGCTTGGGGCGGGAGGGCCGCGGTGAGACCCAGTACTTC
NA	TRBD2	TRBV9	TRBJ2-2	CASSPGLAGDGTGELFF	TGTGCCAGCAGCCCGGGACTAGCGGGAGATGGCACCGGGGAGCTGTTTTTT
once	NA	TRBV18	TRBJ2-2	CASSPTMGDGELFF	TGTGCCAGCTCACCAACCATGGGAGACGGGGAGCTGTTTTTT
NA	TRBD1	TRBV25-1	TRBJ1-5	CASRGQGGQPQHF	TGTGCCAGCAGGGGACAGGGTGGTCAGCCCCAGCATTTT
NA	NA	TRBV25-1	TRBJ1-6	CANPRGSYF	TGTGCCAACCCCAGGGGCTCCTACTTT
NA	NA	TRBV6-4	TRBJ1-4	CASSDGRGDEKLFF	TGTGCCAGCAGTGACGGCAGGGGAGATGAAAAACTGTTTTTT
NA	NA	TRBV27	TRBJ1-5	CASSAQGRQPQHF	TGTGCCAGCAGTGCCCAGGGTAGGCAGCCCCAGCATTTT
NA	NA	TRBV19	TRBJ2-7	CASSPGFYEQYF	TGTGCCAGTAGTCCAGGGTTCTACGAGCAGTACTTC
NA	TRBD1	TRBV29-1	TRBJ1-2	CSVQGQGAGYTF	TGCAGCGTTCAAGGACAGGGGGCTGGCTACACCTTC
once	NA	TRBV5-1	TRBJ1-1	CASSLVQGMANTEAFF	TGCGCCAGCAGCTTGGTCCAGGGGATGGCGAACACTGAAGCTTTCTTT
NA	NA	TRBV6-1	TRBJ1-1	CASSEGGLNTEAFF	TGTGCCAGCAGTGAAGGGGGCTTGAACACTGAAGCTTTCTTT
NA	TRBD2	TRBV6-4	TRBJ2-1	CASSDSRAGGDEQFF	TGTGCCAGCAGTGACTCGAGGGCCGGGGGGGATGAGCAGTTCTTC
NA	TRBD2	TRBV7-2	TRBJ2-7	CASSSDGGDWSYEQYF	TGTGCCAGCAGCTCCGATGGGGGGGATTGGTCCTACGAGCAGTACTTC
NA	NA	TRBV5-4	TRBJ2-1	CASLVSGGEQFF	TGTGCCAGCCTCGTAAGCGGTGGTGAGCAGTTCTTC
NA	NA	TRBV9	TRBJ2-1	CASSVLPGLIVNEQFF	TGTGCCAGCAGCGTACTCCCGGGACTGATTGTAAATGAGCAGTTCTTC
NA	NA	TRBV6-5	TRBJ1-4	CASRQSLANEKLFF	TGTGCCAGCAGGCAGTCGCTAGCGAATGAAAAACTGTTTTTT
NA	TRBD1	TRBV13	TRBJ2-3	CASSSGPGGTDTQYF	TGTGCCAGCAGCTCGGGGCCAGGGGGAACAGATACGCAGTATTTT
NA	NA	TRBV7-6	TRBJ2-7	CASSPRDNSYEQYF	TGTGCCAGCAGCCCAAGGGACAATTCCTACGAGCAGTACTTC
NA	NA	TRBV7-9	TRBJ2-1	CSSSLGGSSYNEQFF	TGTTCCAGCAGCTTAGGAGGGAGCTCCTACAATGAGCAGTTCTTC
NA	NA	TRBV7-2	TRBJ2-2	CASSLLPDLAGELFF	TGTGCCAGCAGCTTACTTCCCGACCTAGCCGGGGAGCTGTTTTTT
NA	TRBD2	TRBV19	TRBJ2-1	CASSIPSGTDEQFF	TGTGCCAGTAGTATTCCTAGCGGGACTGATGAGCAGTTCTTC
NA	TRBD2	TRBV28	TRBJ2-2	CASSLFLLAGGPGELFF	TGTGCCAGCAGTTTATTCCTTCTAGCGGGAGGTCCCGGGGAGCTGTTTTTT